The rows below give T cell receptor beta chains drawn from one sample of a study of CD8 T cells in Susac syndrome. TCRdb processed the immunoSEQ multiplex PCR reads anew with MiXCR; each CDR3 protein has one entry. The table records around 140,000 distinct CDR3 sequences, about 95% of them present only once. The sample taken for sequencing was CD4+ T cells from PBMCs. These receptors all stem from a human donor with multiple sclerosis. The CDR3 runs from the conserved cysteine through the conserved F or W. D genes are given only for firm matches. Size is stated for part of the rows, as once, few or many counts, or as a class when the clone is expanded.

clone_size: -; v_call: TRBV12-3/TRBV12-4; j_call: TRBJ1-2; d_call: TRBD1; cdr3_nt: TGTGCCAGCAGGAAGAGGGGACAGGGCTATGGCTACACCTTC; cdr3_aa: CASRKRGQGYGYTF
clone_size: -; v_call: TRBV6-6; j_call: TRBJ2-7; d_call: TRBD2; cdr3_nt: TGTGCCAGCAGCCCCACCGGAAGGACTAGGTCCTACGAGCAGTACTTC; cdr3_aa: CASSPTGRTRSYEQYF
clone_size: -; v_call: TRBV18; j_call: TRBJ1-6; d_call: -; cdr3_nt: TGTGCCAGCTCACCAGAGGGAGGATATTCACCCCTCCACTTT; cdr3_aa: CASSPEGGYSPLHF
clone_size: -; v_call: TRBV15; j_call: TRBJ2-7; d_call: -; cdr3_nt: TGTGCCACCAGCAGAGAGCAAGGGTCGTCCTACGAGCAGTACTTC; cdr3_aa: CATSREQGSSYEQYF
clone_size: -; v_call: TRBV7-2; j_call: TRBJ1-1; d_call: -; cdr3_nt: TGTGCCAGCAGCTTTCGGGGGGATGTGGTAAGGACTGAAGCTTTCTTT; cdr3_aa: CASSFRGDVVRTEAFF
clone_size: -; v_call: TRBV30; j_call: TRBJ1-5; d_call: TRBD1; cdr3_nt: TGTGCCTGCACAGGGGGCAGTTCTAGTCAGCCCCAGCATTTT; cdr3_aa: CACTGGSSSQPQHF
clone_size: -; v_call: TRBV5-1; j_call: TRBJ2-7; d_call: TRBD2; cdr3_nt: TGCGCCAGCAGCTTGGTGGGGGGGAACTCCTACGAGCAGTACTTC; cdr3_aa: CASSLVGGNSYEQYF
clone_size: -; v_call: TRBV3-1; j_call: TRBJ2-2; d_call: -; cdr3_nt: TGTGCCAGCAGCCAAGACCGGGGCCGATGGACAGCGAACACCGGGGAGCTGTTTTTT; cdr3_aa: CASSQDRGRWTANTGELFF
clone_size: -; v_call: TRBV7-9; j_call: TRBJ1-2; d_call: -; cdr3_nt: TGTGCCAGCAGCTCACTGACCCATGGCTACACCTTC; cdr3_aa: CASSSLTHGYTF
clone_size: -; v_call: TRBV12-3/TRBV12-4; j_call: TRBJ1-5; d_call: TRBD1; cdr3_nt: TGTGCCAGCAGACAGGGGATTAGCAATCAGCCCCAGCATTTT; cdr3_aa: CASRQGISNQPQHF
clone_size: -; v_call: TRBV9; j_call: TRBJ2-2; d_call: -; cdr3_nt: TGTGCCAGCAGCGTCCGAATGAACACCGGGGAGCTGTTTTTT; cdr3_aa: CASSVRMNTGELFF
clone_size: -; v_call: TRBV20-1; j_call: TRBJ1-5; d_call: -; cdr3_nt: TGCAGTGCTAGCCGGGGAAGTCAGCCCCAGCATTTT; cdr3_aa: CSASRGSQPQHF
clone_size: -; v_call: TRBV6-1; j_call: TRBJ2-5; d_call: -; cdr3_nt: TGTGCCAGCAGTGAATGGGGCAGACAAGAGACCCAGTACTTC; cdr3_aa: CASSEWGRQETQYF
clone_size: -; v_call: TRBV28; j_call: TRBJ2-7; d_call: -; cdr3_nt: TGTGCCAGCATGGTCGTGCAGTCCTACGAGCAGTACTTC; cdr3_aa: CASMVVQSYEQYF
clone_size: -; v_call: TRBV7-9; j_call: TRBJ2-3; d_call: -; cdr3_nt: TGTGCCAGCAGCTTAGATACGCAGTATTTT; cdr3_aa: CASSLDTQYF
clone_size: -; v_call: TRBV24-1; j_call: TRBJ2-3; d_call: TRBD2; cdr3_nt: TGTGCCACCAGCAGGACTAGCGCCACAGATACGCAGTATTTT; cdr3_aa: CATSRTSATDTQYF
clone_size: -; v_call: TRBV28; j_call: TRBJ2-6; d_call: -; cdr3_nt: TGTGCCTCCTTGGGGACCTCTGGGGCCAACGTCCTGACTTTC; cdr3_aa: CASLGTSGANVLTF
clone_size: -; v_call: TRBV14; j_call: TRBJ2-7; d_call: TRBD1; cdr3_nt: TGTGCCAGCAGCCAAGATAGGGGACAGGGGCCTACGCGAGAGCAGTACTTC; cdr3_aa: CASSQDRGQGPTREQYF
clone_size: -; v_call: TRBV30; j_call: TRBJ1-5; d_call: -; cdr3_nt: TGTGCCTGGACTCGGTTTAGCAATCAGCCCCAGCATTTT; cdr3_aa: CAWTRFSNQPQHF
clone_size: -; v_call: TRBV20-1; j_call: TRBJ2-6; d_call: TRBD1; cdr3_nt: TGCAGTGCTCCTGGCCGGACAGGGGGCATCTCTGGGGCCAACGTCCTGACTTTC; cdr3_aa: CSAPGRTGGISGANVLTF
clone_size: -; v_call: TRBV30; j_call: TRBJ2-7; d_call: TRBD1; cdr3_nt: TGTGCCTGTCTACCCGGGACAGGGGGAAACGAGCAGTACTTC; cdr3_aa: CACLPGTGGNEQYF
clone_size: -; v_call: TRBV2; j_call: TRBJ2-7; d_call: -; cdr3_nt: TGTGCCAGCAACGGGGGCAAAAGCTCCTACGAGCAGTACTTC; cdr3_aa: CASNGGKSSYEQYF
clone_size: -; v_call: TRBV5-1; j_call: TRBJ2-5; d_call: TRBD1; cdr3_nt: TGCGCCAGCAGCTTGGGACAGGGGGCCGTTGAGACCCAGTACTTC; cdr3_aa: CASSLGQGAVETQYF
clone_size: -; v_call: TRBV20-1; j_call: TRBJ1-5; d_call: -; cdr3_nt: TGCAGTGCTAGAAGGGTCCCTGGCTCGGATCAGCCCCAGCATTTT; cdr3_aa: CSARRVPGSDQPQHF
clone_size: -; v_call: TRBV5-1; j_call: TRBJ2-7; d_call: TRBD1; cdr3_nt: TGCGCCAGCAGCGACCGGACAGGGGACTACGAGCAGTACTTC; cdr3_aa: CASSDRTGDYEQYF
clone_size: -; v_call: TRBV30; j_call: TRBJ1-2; d_call: TRBD1; cdr3_nt: TGTGCCTGGAGTGGGACAGGGGGATGGAGTGGCTACACCTTC; cdr3_aa: CAWSGTGGWSGYTF
clone_size: -; v_call: TRBV20-1; j_call: TRBJ2-3; d_call: TRBD2; cdr3_nt: TGCAGTGTTACAATGACTAGCGGCCCCACAGATACGCAGTATTTT; cdr3_aa: CSVTMTSGPTDTQYF
clone_size: -; v_call: TRBV7-9; j_call: TRBJ1-1; d_call: -; cdr3_nt: TGTGCCAGCAGCTTGGAGGGGCGCACTGAAGCTTTCTTT; cdr3_aa: CASSLEGRTEAFF
clone_size: -; v_call: TRBV3-1; j_call: TRBJ2-1; d_call: -; cdr3_nt: TGTGCCAGCAGCCACTGGGACGCCGGGGAGCAGTTCTTC; cdr3_aa: CASSHWDAGEQFF
clone_size: -; v_call: TRBV29-1; j_call: TRBJ2-7; d_call: TRBD1; cdr3_nt: TGCAGCGCTGAAGGGGCGGGACAGGGCTCCTACGAGCAGTACTTC; cdr3_aa: CSAEGAGQGSYEQYF
clone_size: -; v_call: TRBV29-1; j_call: TRBJ2-1; d_call: -; cdr3_nt: TGCAGCGTTGAAGTCGCAGTGAGGAATGAGCAGTTCTTC; cdr3_aa: CSVEVAVRNEQFF
clone_size: -; v_call: TRBV29-1; j_call: TRBJ1-2; d_call: -; cdr3_nt: TGCAGCGTTGACCGGGACGGCGATAACTATGGCTACACCTTC; cdr3_aa: CSVDRDGDNYGYTF
clone_size: -; v_call: TRBV29-1; j_call: TRBJ2-2; d_call: -; cdr3_nt: TGCAGCGTGGACGAGAGTAACACCGGGGAGCTGTTTTTT; cdr3_aa: CSVDESNTGELFF
clone_size: -; v_call: TRBV3-1; j_call: TRBJ2-7; d_call: -; cdr3_nt: TGTGCCGCCGGGAAAATACAGCAGTACTTC; cdr3_aa: CAAGKIQQYF
clone_size: few; v_call: TRBV5-1; j_call: TRBJ1-6; d_call: -; cdr3_nt: TGCGCCAGCAGCTTGTACGCGAGTTCACCCCTCCACTTT; cdr3_aa: CASSLYASSPLHF
clone_size: -; v_call: TRBV2; j_call: TRBJ1-2; d_call: -; cdr3_nt: TGTGCCAGCAGTGAAGGGTCCACCGGCTACACCTTC; cdr3_aa: CASSEGSTGYTF
clone_size: -; v_call: TRBV5-1; j_call: TRBJ2-7; d_call: TRBD2; cdr3_nt: TGCGCCAGCAGAATGGTAGCGGGATTCGAGCAGTACTTC; cdr3_aa: CASRMVAGFEQYF